Following are 18 T cell receptor beta chains from one sample sequenced in a study of shared clonotypes between healthy human individuals. The data were produced by immunoSEQ multiplex PCR, yet TCRdb's version contains in-frame clones alone and is incomplete. The sample shows about 110,000 clones, just over 65% of them seen only once. The sequencing sample was made of memory CD8+ T cells sorted from blood. Specified subset: CD45RO+ cells pooled with CCR7-negative TemRA cells. The receptors stem from a woman in her twenties or thirties in good health.

CDR3 coding DNA: TGTGCCATCGACGGTGACCAGCGGGGCACAGATACGCAGTATTTT. Amino acids: CAIDGDQRGTDTQYF. The chain is built from TRBV10-3 and TRBJ2-3, with TRBD2 as a possible D gene (6 bases). Germline lookup yields CDR1 ENHRY and CDR2 SYGVKD. Deletions cut 8 bases from V and 1 base from J, with 16 bases between. This CDR3 is 15 amino acids long.

The sample holds one count of this clone. This chain links TRBV2 with TRBJ2-3; D is tentatively TRBD1 or TRBD2 (5 bases each). CDR1 is SNHLY, CDR2 FYNNEI, per germline. V was clipped by 6 bases and J by 0 bases, with 13 bases between them. This CDR3 is built from 15 residues. The CDR3 spells CASSLQDSSTDTQYF. The CDR3 DNA reads as TGTGCCAGCAGCTTACAGGACTCTAGCACAGATACGCAGTATTTT.

This chain uses TRBV28 with TRBJ2-7; weak D call: TRBD2 (7 bases). Trimming took off 6 bases at V and 6 bases at J, with 15 bases between the two ends. Germline values: CDR1 MDHEN, CDR2 SYDVKM. This CDR3 region has 13 residues. Here the CDR3 reads CASSQRGGSEQYF. The DNA of the CDR3 is TGTGCCAGCAGCCAACGCGGGGGCTCCGAGCAGTACTTC.

The J gene is TRBJ2-1, the V gene TRBV27; TRBD1 matches at 12 bases. The germline gives CDR1 MNHEY, CDR2 SMNVEV (reference sequence). With V trimmed by 2 bases and J by 6 bases, 2 bases remained unmatched. This CDR3 has 15 residues. The CDR3 protein is CASSLGTGGFNEQFF. CDR3 nucleotide sequence: TGTGCCAGCAGTTTAGGGACAGGGGGCTTCAATGAGCAGTTCTTC.

The V gene is TRBV9, the J gene TRBJ1-2, with 7 bases that match TRBD1. Germline CDR1 reads SGDLS; CDR2 reads YYNGEE. This CDR3 has 13 amino acids. With 3 bases clipped from V and 8 bases from J, the junction kept 7 bases outside the gene matches. CDR3 in DNA: TGTGCCAGCAGCGGCTCCGGGACAGAGGGCTACACCTTC. Translated: CASSGSGTEGYTF. Full variable domain (missing parts from reference TRBV9 and TRBJ1-2): DSGVTQTPKHLITATGQRVTLRCSPRSGDLSVYWYQQSLDQGLQFLIQYYNGEERAKGNILERFSAQQFPDLHSELNLSSLELGDSALYFCASSGSGTEGYTFGSGTRLTVV.

J is TRBJ2-5 and V is TRBV29-1, with TRBD2 matching over 12 bases. CDR1 is SQVTM and CDR2 is ANQGSEA in the germline V gene. There are 12 residues in the CDR3. The V segment lost 4 bases and the J segment 11 bases; nucleotides outside the gene matches: 5. The CDR3: CSVGLAGDNQYF. CDR3 bases: TGCAGCGTTGGACTAGCGGGAGACAATCAGTACTTC.

This clone was detected only once. The chain links TRBV11-2 to TRBJ2-7; 9 bases match TRBD2. This CDR3 has 11 amino acids. J gave up 6 bases and V 6 bases, and 0 bases lay outside the gene matches. Germline V gives CDR1 SGHAT, CDR2 FQNNGV. The CDR3 nucleotides read TGTGCCAGCAGGACTAGCGGCGAGCAGTACTTC. It codes for CASRTSGEQYF.

This rearrangement joins TRBV19 to TRBJ1-5; 8 bases line up with TRBD1. The germline CDR1 and CDR2 sequences are LNHDA and SQIVND (reference sequence). V lost 3 bases, J lost 4 bases, and 2 bases stayed unmatched. The CDR3 is made up of 14 amino acids. The DNA for the CDR3 is TGTGCCAGTAGTATCGGGACAGGAAATCAGCCCCAGCATTTT. Translating it yields CASSIGTGNQPQHF.

This clone was recorded many times. This chain connects TRBV7-1 to TRBJ1-1; a weak D match, TRBD1 (5 bases). TRBV7-1 is an ORF, with its function uncertain. The CDR3 is 16 amino acids. The V end was cut by 4 bases, the J end by 6 bases, with 21 bases between. The CDR3 loop reads CASSFVLGEGISEAFF. CDR3 bases: TGTGCCAGCAGCTTCGTCCTGGGGGAGGGCATCTCTGAAGCTTTCTTT.

This clone was seen once. The chain joins TRBV5-1 to TRBJ1-1; D unclear. CDR3 size: 14 residues. The V end was cut by 0 bases, the J end by 1 base, with 7 bases between. The germline V gene encodes CDR1 SGHRS and CDR2 YFSETQ. As DNA, the CDR3 is TGCGCCAGCAGCTTGGATTCCTCGAACACTGAAGCTTTCTTT. As protein: CASSLDSSNTEAFF.

This clone was detected only once. The V gene is TRBV11-2, the J gene TRBJ2-5; 8 nucleotides align to TRBD1. CDR3 length: 13 residues. Germline CDR1 reads SGHAT; CDR2 reads FQNNGV. V was clipped by 5 bases and J by 4 bases; unmatched bases: 3. CDR3 DNA: TGTGCCAGCAGCCAGGACAGGGTAGAGACCCAGTACTTC. This gives the protein CASSQDRVETQYF.

The chain links TRBV28 to TRBJ1-2, with a possible D match to TRBD1 (5 bases). In germline, CDR1 is MDHEN, CDR2 SYDVKM. Trimming cost V 7 bases and J 0 bases, with 21 bases left between them. This CDR3 contains 17 residues. DNA of the CDR3: TGTGCCAGCATAACTTCCAGGGTGAGGAAGGCTAACTATGGCTACACCTTC. It specifies CASITSRVRKANYGYTF.

Ten or more counts support this clone. V is TRBV29-1 and J is TRBJ1-5, with D possibly TRBD1 on 5 matching bases. The length of the CDR3 is 16 residues. Trimming took off 7 bases at V and 0 bases at J, with 19 bases between the two ends. CDR1 and CDR2 (germline): SQVTM, ANQGSEA. CDR3 loop: CSALGRRNYSNQPQHF. CDR3 nucleotides: TGCAGCGCCCTGGGACGGAGGAACTATAGCAATCAGCCCCAGCATTTT.

This chain links TRBV11-2 with TRBJ2-1; 7 nucleotides match TRBD2. This CDR3 region has 14 residues. V lost 6 bases to trimming and J lost 5 bases; unmatched junction nucleotides: 7. In germline, CDR1 is SGHAT, CDR2 FQNNGV. The CDR3 DNA follows: TGTGCCAGCAGAGGTGGGACTAAAGACAATGAGCAGTTCTTC. Translating gives CASRGGTKDNEQFF.

This rearrangement joins TRBV7-2 to TRBJ2-7; 10 bases line up with TRBD2. This CDR3 region has 16 residues. From germline, CDR1 is SGHTA and CDR2 FQGNSA. V gave up 5 bases and J gave up 0 bases; unmatched junction bases: 7. CDR3 protein: CASSRTSGASSYEQYF. In DNA form, the CDR3 reads TGTGCCAGCAGCAGAACTAGCGGGGCAAGCTCCTACGAGCAGTACTTC.

The rearrangement links TRBV27 to TRBJ2-1; 11 bases map to TRBD2. J gave up 4 bases and V 4 bases, and 12 bases lay outside the gene matches. The germline V gene has CDR1 MNHEY and CDR2 SMNVEV (reference sequence). This CDR3 is 18 amino acids long. The CDR3 bases are TGTGCCAGCAGTTCTGCTTCCCATTCTAGCGGGAGGTACAATGAGCAGTTCTTC. Its protein is CASSSASHSSGRYNEQFF.

CDR3 sequence reads: CASSPGLADEQFF. CDR3 nucleotide sequence: TGCGCCAGCAGCCCGGGACTAGCGGATGAGCAGTTCTTC. V gene TRBV5-1 combines with J gene TRBJ2-1; 11 nucleotides line up with TRBD2. The CDR3 is 13 residues long. The V gene end was trimmed by 4 bases and the J gene end by 8 bases; junction bases not matched to a gene: 2. CDR1 is SGHRS, CDR2 YFSETQ, per germline.

This clone appeared a single time. The chain employs TRBV7-2 and TRBJ2-7; D not resolved. The CDR3 is 14 residues long. V dropped 7 bases and J dropped 3 bases, with 16 bases sitting between them. Germline CDR1 is SGHTA and CDR2 is FQGNSA. CDR3 coding DNA: TGTGCCAGCACCATCGACACTGTGGTCTACGAGCAGTACTTC. It yields the protein CASTIDTVVYEQYF.